The TCR beta chain under discussion was sequenced for a study of Ad26.COV2.S vaccination and SARS-CoV-2 variants listed by TCRdb under 2021. Regarding the study in general: Donors in the vaccine arm were drawn from COV1001, a multicentre, randomized, double-blind, placebo-controlled phase I-IIa trial testing Ad26.COV2.S in healthy adults. Ad26.COV2.S was given intramuscularly at 5x10^10 or 1x10^11 viral particles, as a single shot or as two shots 56 days apart. The specificity and breadth of SARS-CoV-2-reactive T cell receptors after Ad26.COV2.S vaccination were assessed by TCRbeta repertoire sequencing. The TCR-sequenced set comprised approximately 32 samples: around 20 Ad26.COV2.S vaccine recipients, 5 placebo recipients and 8 SARS-CoV-2 convalescent individuals. Trial participants were randomized into five groups of five, in which low-dose or high-dose Ad26.COV2.S was given once or twice, or placebo was given on both occasions. Investigators remained blinded to trial group allocation during experiments and outcome assessment. On the study overall, not on this receptor specifically: Higher spike-specific TCR breadth was observed in Ad26.COV2.S recipients than in placebo recipients (P = 0.0014). The authors noted that the TCR breadth and depth analyses may have underestimated total T cell responses. Substantial breadth of spike-specific CD8+ and CD4+ T cell responses was reported after vaccination. Vaccine and placebo recipients had comparable non-spike TCR breadth, which fits with the vaccine containing only spike. The study lacked the statistical power to compare responses across vaccine doses or regimens.

The sample's treatment or condition label is to be understood as: roughly 19 received Ad26.COV2.S at low or high dose, single or two shots; about five received placebo; per-sample allocation not given. For vaccine and placebo recipients, repertoires were sequenced using samples collected on day 63 after the first injection. In Cohort 1b, about 25 adults aged 18-55 years were enrolled at a single site in Boston, USA, between 29 July and 7 August 2020. Ad26.COV2.S consisted of a replication-incompetent adenovirus type 26 vector by which a prefusion-stabilized SARS-CoV-2 spike protein from the original Wuhan strain was expressed. The immunoSEQ Assay was used to sequence TCRbeta CDR3 regions. After extraction, genomic DNA underwent amplification by bias-controlled multiplex PCR, followed by high-throughput sequencing. For the original study's pipeline: To quantify the absolute abundance of each unique TCRbeta CDR3 region, sequences were collapsed and filtered. T cell fraction was estimated by normalization of TCRbeta template counts to usable DNA, with usable DNA being measured through amplification of reference genes present in all nucleated cells. Repertoire TCRs were annotated as SARS-CoV-2-specific when V gene, CDR3 amino acid sequence and J gene were exactly matched to a known reactive TCR set. The reference SARS-CoV-2 TCR set came from MIRA and was filtered for enrichment in COVID-19-positive ImmuneCODE repertoires, removing public or cross-reactive TCRs. Using the MIRA antigens, annotated TCRs were further analysed by specific ORF or by position within an ORF. Depth was the summed frequency of annotated unique rearrangements, while breadth was defined as annotated unique rearrangements over total unique productive rearrangements. Two-sided Wilcoxon rank-sum tests were used to compare TCR breadth between groups. TCRdb obtained this table from immuneACCESS and retained in-frame rearrangements with V and J assigned. These tables miss some clones; where compared with another copy, unresolved V genes account for less than half of the shortfall, and the remainder is unexplained. V and J calls and clone size are those listed in that table; D and trimming were worked out from the DNA. The sample contains around 450,000 clones, 80% to 90% of them found a single time. Of the sample, approximately 2.5% is held by the ten largest clones.

Comment on this clone: Its binding antigen is unknown. The record has no base qualities; no much larger clone is one base away.

CDR1 and CDR2, looked up from the germline V gene (reference sequence), are MNHNY and SVGAGI. Counted from cysteine to phenylalanine, this CDR3 has 15 amino acids. Kept here is only the CDR3 DNA, which spans 45 bases and is read in frame from base 1. At the junction V is shortened by 8 bases and J by 1 base, with 17 bases in between. In this chain, TRBV6-6 is recombined with TRBJ1-2; too little of a D gene remains to name it. The source material was peripheral blood, sampled in a trial of Ad26.COV2.S vaccine versus placebo. The source of this sequence is a person between 18 and 59 years old who received the Ad26.COV2.S COVID-19 vaccine or a placebo. The sequenced DNA: TGTGCCAGCGGTGGTCCATCCCTCTATAACTATGGCTACACCTTC. Translated, it reads CASGGPSLYNYGYTF.